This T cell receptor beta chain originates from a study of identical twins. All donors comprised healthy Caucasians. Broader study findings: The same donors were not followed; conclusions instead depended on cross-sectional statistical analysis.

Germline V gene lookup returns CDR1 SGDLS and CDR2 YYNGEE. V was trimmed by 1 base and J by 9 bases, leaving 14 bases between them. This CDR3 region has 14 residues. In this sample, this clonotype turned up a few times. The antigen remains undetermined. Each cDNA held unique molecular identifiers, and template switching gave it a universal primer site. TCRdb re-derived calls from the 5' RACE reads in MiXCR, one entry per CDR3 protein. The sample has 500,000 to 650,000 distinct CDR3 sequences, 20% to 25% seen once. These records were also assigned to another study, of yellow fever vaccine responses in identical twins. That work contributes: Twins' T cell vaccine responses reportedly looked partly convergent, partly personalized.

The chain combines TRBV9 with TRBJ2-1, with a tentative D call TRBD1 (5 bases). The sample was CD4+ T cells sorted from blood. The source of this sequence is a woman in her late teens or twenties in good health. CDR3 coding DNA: TGTGCCAGCAGCGTAAATACGGTCAGGGCTGAGCAGTTCTTC. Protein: CASSVNTVRAEQFF.